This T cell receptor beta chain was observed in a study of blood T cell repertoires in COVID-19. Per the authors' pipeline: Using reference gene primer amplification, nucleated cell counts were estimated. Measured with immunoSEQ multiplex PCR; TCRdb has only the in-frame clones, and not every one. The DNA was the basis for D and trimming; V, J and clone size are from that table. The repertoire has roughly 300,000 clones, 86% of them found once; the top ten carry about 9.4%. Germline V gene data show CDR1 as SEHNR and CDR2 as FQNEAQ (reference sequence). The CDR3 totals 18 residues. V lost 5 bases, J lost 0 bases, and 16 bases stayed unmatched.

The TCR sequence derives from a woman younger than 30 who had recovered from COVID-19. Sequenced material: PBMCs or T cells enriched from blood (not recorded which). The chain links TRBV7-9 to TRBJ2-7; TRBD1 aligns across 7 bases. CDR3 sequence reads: CASSPKLGRTGGSYEQYF. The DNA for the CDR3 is TGTGCCAGCAGCCCTAAACTAGGAAGGACAGGCGGCTCCTACGAGCAGTACTTC. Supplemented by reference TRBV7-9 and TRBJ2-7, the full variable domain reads DTGVSQNPRHKITKRGQNVTFRCDPISEHNRLYWYRQTLGQGPEFLTYFQNEAQLEKSRLLSDRFSAERPKGSFSTLEIQRTEQGDSAMYLCASSPKLGRTGGSYEQYFGPGTRLTVT.